These 28 T cell receptor beta chains share one sample of origin, sequenced in a study of shared clonotypes between healthy human individuals. The protocol was immunoSEQ multiplex PCR, while the TCRdb copy is restricted to in-frame clones and leaves out a portion. This table has approximately 530,000 clones, about 96% appearing once. Material: naive CD4+ T cells sorted from blood. Specified subset: CD45RA+ positively selected. The receptors here all came from a woman aged 30 to 39 in good health.

The DNA for the CDR3 is TGTGCCAGCAGTTCTTCATTGAACACTGAAGCTTTCTTT. Its translation: CASSSSLNTEAFF. The chain couples TRBV27 to TRBJ1-1; D remains ambiguous. V lost 4 bases and J lost 0, with 6 bases in between. Germline V gives CDR1 MNHEY, CDR2 SMNVEV (reference sequence). The CDR3 consists of 13 residues.

V and J are TRBV11-2 and TRBJ2-5, with 11 bases that match TRBD1. The CDR3 loop spans 16 amino acids. Per the germline V gene, CDR1 is SGHAT and CDR2 is FQNNGV. The J segment lost 5 bases and the V segment lost 5 bases, leaving 10 bases of the junction unmatched. The chain's CDR3 is CASSPGQGAFWETQYF. The CDR3 DNA follows: TGTGCCAGCAGCCCCGGACAGGGGGCGTTTTGGGAGACCCAGTACTTC.

The V and J genes are TRBV5-1 and TRBJ2-3, with a tentative D call TRBD1 (6 bases). The CDR3 runs to 15 residues. V dropped 1 base and J dropped 2 bases, with 11 bases sitting between them. Germline V gives CDR1 SGHRS, CDR2 YFSETQ. This CDR3 reads CASSLNRVNTDTQYF. The CDR3 region has the DNA TGCGCCAGCAGCTTGAACAGGGTTAACACAGATACGCAGTATTTT.

The CDR3 region is CASSRTSGSPRGEQYF. In DNA, the CDR3 is TGCGCCAGCAGCCGGACTAGCGGGAGCCCACGGGGCGAGCAGTACTTC. The gene calls are TRBV5-1 and TRBJ2-7, with 13 bases lining up with TRBD2. The V gene end was trimmed by 4 bases and the J gene end by 6 bases; junction bases not matched to a gene: 10. The CDR3 totals 16 residues. Germline CDR1 SGHRS, CDR2 YFSETQ.

The rearrangement uses TRBV6-5 and TRBJ1-1; no definite D call. V was trimmed by 2 bases and J by 5 bases, leaving 15 bases between them. This CDR3 region has 15 residues. The germline V gene encodes CDR1 MNHEY and CDR2 SVGAGI. CDR3 sequence: CASSYSSRLGTEAFF. The CDR3 DNA is TGTGCCAGCAGTTACAGTTCCAGGCTAGGGACTGAAGCTTTCTTT.

Here the CDR3 reads CASSPSSGSSDEQYF. In DNA form, the CDR3 reads TGTGCCAGCTCACCATCTAGCGGGAGCTCGGACGAGCAGTACTTC. The gene calls are TRBV18 and TRBJ2-7, with 10 bases lining up with TRBD2. The J segment lost 5 bases and the V segment lost 2 bases, leaving 6 bases of the junction unmatched. This CDR3 region has 15 residues. Germline V gene lookup returns CDR1 KGHSH and CDR2 LQKENI.

This clone was seen only once. The chain carries TRBV12-2 and TRBJ2-1; TRBD2, the table's D call, was not compared with the DNA. TRBV12-2 is a documented pseudogene. This CDR3 is built from 16 residues. CDR3 DNA: TGTGCTAAAACACCCCCCGGGACTAGCTCCTACAATGAGCAGTTCTTC. Amino acids: CAKTPPGTSSYNEQFF.

The gene calls are TRBV7-8 and TRBJ2-1; 8 nucleotides match TRBD2. Germline assignment: CDR1 SGHVS and CDR2 FQNEAQ. This CDR3 is built from 15 residues. V gave up 2 bases and J gave up 4 bases; unmatched junction bases: 4. The CDR3 reads CASSLTSGNYNEQFF. CDR3 in DNA: TGTGCCAGCAGCTTAACTAGCGGCAATTACAATGAGCAGTTCTTC. The full variable domain, with the rest looked up from reference TRBV7-8 and TRBJ2-1, is GAGVSQSPRYKVAKRGQDVALRCDPISGHVSLFWYQQALGQGPEFLTYFQNEAQLDKSGLPSDRFFAERPEGSVSTLKIQRTQQEDSAVYLCASSLTSGNYNEQFFGPGTRLTVL.

V is TRBV19 and J is TRBJ2-7, with D tentatively TRBD1 or TRBD2 (5 bases each). V was trimmed by 5 bases and J by 3 bases, leaving 11 bases between them. In germline, CDR1 is LNHDA, CDR2 SQIVND (reference sequence). The CDR3 length is 13 residues. CDR3 nucleotides: TGTGCCAGTAGTCGGGGACCGAGCTACGAGCAGTACTTC. This encodes CASSRGPSYEQYF.

The chain recombines TRBV14 with TRBJ2-1, with 10 bases fitting TRBD2. The CDR3 is 17 residues long. The germline CDR1 and CDR2 sequences are SGHDN and FVKESK. V was pared by 0 bases and J by 7 bases, with 9 bases of the junction left unmatched. CDR3 amino acids: CASSQDPSGSGWNEQFF. The CDR3 DNA follows: TGTGCCAGCAGCCAAGATCCTAGCGGGAGTGGATGGAATGAGCAGTTCTTC.

The gene calls are TRBV9 and TRBJ2-5, with 12 nucleotides matching TRBD2. CDR1 and CDR2 from the germline V gene are SGDLS and YYNGEE. The CDR3 extends over 21 amino acids. The V and J ends lost 0 bases and 5 bases, in that order; junction bases with no gene match: 20. This CDR3 reads CASSVAFPRGELAGGGETQYF. CDR3 nucleotide sequence: TGTGCCAGCAGCGTAGCTTTCCCAAGAGGGGAACTAGCGGGAGGCGGGGAGACCCAGTACTTC.

The chain couples TRBV6-6 to TRBJ2-1; 7 bases agree with TRBD1. The germline V gene has CDR1 MNHNY and CDR2 SVGAGI (reference sequence). V was pared by 6 bases and J by 8 bases, with 4 bases of the junction left unmatched. The length of the CDR3 is 12 residues. CDR3: CASRMTGYEQFF. In DNA, the CDR3 is TGTGCCAGCAGAATGACAGGGTATGAGCAGTTCTTC.

The V call is TRBV28, the J call TRBJ1-2; TRBD1 might be the D (6 bases). The ends were cut back, 5 bases at V and 8 bases at J, with 27 bases in the middle. This CDR3 region has 17 residues. The germline gives CDR1 MDHEN, CDR2 SYDVKM. The CDR3 here is CASSLPGKNRVTWGYTF. For the CDR3, the DNA is TGTGCCAGCAGTCTACCGGGGAAAAACAGGGTTACTTGGGGCTACACCTTC.

V gene TRBV7-6 combines with J gene TRBJ2-1; 10 bases are a match to TRBD1. Germline lookup yields CDR1 SGHVS and CDR2 FNYEAQ. The V segment lost 5 bases and the J segment 2 bases; nucleotides outside the gene matches: 6. The CDR3 spans 16 residues. The chain's CDR3 is CASSLGTGVPYNEQFF. DNA of the CDR3: TGTGCCAGCAGCCTCGGGACAGGGGTCCCCTACAATGAGCAGTTCTTC.

As regards this clone: Other DNA variants within this sample encode the same CDR3. The genes are TRBV6-5 and TRBJ2-2; 8 positions agree with TRBD1. Per germline, CDR1 MNHEY and CDR2 SVGAGI. The CDR3 has 15 residues. With 5 bases clipped from V and 3 bases from J, the junction kept 5 bases outside the gene matches. CDR3 region: CASSLTGVDTGELFF. CDR3 in DNA: TGTGCCAGCAGTCTGACAGGGGTTGACACCGGGGAGCTGTTTTTT.

This clone was detected only once. The genes are TRBV27 and TRBJ1-1; tentatively, D is TRBD1 (6 bases). V dropped 5 bases and J dropped 0 bases, with 13 bases sitting between them. CDR1 is MNHEY and CDR2 is SMNVEV in the germline V gene (reference sequence). The CDR3 is made up of 15 amino acids. The CDR3 DNA sequence: TGTGCCAGCAGTCTAGACCGGACAGTGAACACTGAAGCTTTCTTT. Translating gives CASSLDRTVNTEAFF.

V is TRBV27 and J is TRBJ1-3; 7 bases are shared with TRBD1. The trim removed 6 bases at V and 4 bases at J, leaving 6 bases unmatched. Germline V gives CDR1 MNHEY, CDR2 SMNVEV (reference sequence). The CDR3 runs to 14 residues. The CDR3 loop is CASRTGTEGNTIYF. CDR3 DNA: TGTGCCAGCAGGACCGGGACAGAGGGAAACACCATATATTTT.

The V gene is TRBV4-1, the J gene TRBJ2-7; D may be TRBD1 (6 bases). In germline, CDR1 is MGHRA, CDR2 YSYEKL. The CDR3 runs 17 residues. Trimming pared 6 bases from V and 7 bases from J, leaving 28 bases between. The CDR3 sequence is CASRSLSRGNLLGEQYF. The CDR3 region has the DNA TGCGCCAGCAGGAGCCTTTCCAGGGGAAATTTACTCGGGGAGCAGTACTTC.

This chain links TRBV28 with TRBJ1-1, with D maybe TRBD1 (5 bases). The CDR3 totals 13 residues. Trimming removed 7 bases at V and 1 base at J, with 10 bases between. The V gene's germline CDR1 is MDHEN and CDR2 SYDVKM. The CDR3 here is CASKTQGNTEAFF. CDR3 nucleotides: TGTGCCAGCAAAACTCAGGGGAACACTGAAGCTTTCTTT.

The chain couples TRBV27 to TRBJ2-2, with 10 bases lining up with TRBD2. Per the germline V gene, CDR1 is MNHEY and CDR2 is SMNVEV (reference sequence). This CDR3 has 16 amino acids. The ends lost 5 bases at V and 7 bases at J; junction bases unmatched: 10. CDR3: CASSTPSGRAIGELFF. The CDR3 DNA is TGTGCCAGCAGTACACCCAGCGGGAGGGCTATCGGGGAGCTGTTTTTT.

The chain employs TRBV5-4 and TRBJ2-7, with TRBD2 identical over 8 bases. Trimming removed 3 bases from V and 2 bases from J; junction bases left unmatched: 10. The CDR3 spans 16 residues. Germline assignment: CDR1 SGHNT and CDR2 YYREEE (reference sequence). The CDR3 region is CASSWMGSGIPYEQYF. CDR3 nucleotides: TGTGCCAGCAGCTGGATGGGTAGCGGGATCCCCTACGAGCAGTACTTC.

V is TRBV27 and J is TRBJ1-1, with 7 positions matching TRBD1. There are 11 residues in the CDR3. Per germline, CDR1 MNHEY and CDR2 SMNVEV (reference sequence). Trimming took 5 bases from V and 10 from J; bases not matched to a gene: 4. As DNA, the CDR3 is TGTGCCAGCAGTAACAGACAGGGAGCTTTCTTT. This codes for CASSNRQGAFF.

The chain links TRBV6-5 to TRBJ2-5; D tentatively fits TRBD1 or TRBD2 (5 bases each). This CDR3 spans 11 amino acids. Germline CDR1 MNHEY, CDR2 SVGAGI. The V end lost 5 bases, the J end lost 9 bases, and 10 bases lay between the germline ends. CDR3 nucleotides: TGTGCCAGCAGTACAGGAGGAGCCCAGTACTTC. It yields the protein CASSTGGAQYF.

This chain joins TRBV4-1 and TRBJ1-4; D perhaps matches TRBD1 (5 bases). Germline CDR1 and CDR2: MGHRA and YSYEKL. This CDR3 has 16 residues. V lost 0 bases, J lost 6 bases, and 14 bases lay in between. CDR3 coding DNA: TGCGCCAGCAGCCAAGATACGGGAAGGGGCCATGAAAAACTGTTTTTT. This codes for CASSQDTGRGHEKLFF.

V gene TRBV28 combines with J gene TRBJ1-5; possible D gene TRBD1, 6 bases. This CDR3 is built from 13 residues. Looked up from germline, CDR1 is MDHEN and CDR2 is SYDVKM. Between the trimmed V and J ends, which lost 4 bases and 4 bases, there was a span of 8 bases. Here the CDR3 reads CASSSTGNQPQHF. The CDR3 nucleotides are TGTGCCAGCAGTTCCACAGGGAATCAGCCCCAGCATTTT.

The CDR3 spells CASSMGGTQYF. Written as DNA, the CDR3 is TGTGCCAGTAGTATGGGGGGTACGCAGTATTTT. The chain employs TRBV19 and TRBJ2-3; a possible D gene is TRBD2 (6 bases). Germline V gene sequence: CDR1 LNHDA, CDR2 SQIVND (reference sequence). The CDR3 is 11 residues long. Trimming cost V 3 bases and J 8 bases, with 6 bases left between them. Using reference TRBV19 and TRBJ2-3 for the parts outside the CDR3, the full variable domain is DGGITQSPKYLFRKEGQNVTLSCEQNLNHDAMYWYRQDPGQGLRLIYYSQIVNDFQKGDIAEGYSVSREKKESFPLTVTSAQKNPTAFYLCASSMGGTQYFGPGTRLTVL.

This clone has only one observation. The chain employs TRBV27 and TRBJ2-7; TRBD1 might be the D (6 bases). V was clipped by 6 bases and J by 1 base, with 13 bases between them. CDR3 size: 14 residues. The germline gives CDR1 MNHEY, CDR2 SMNVEV (reference sequence). CDR3 sequence reads: CASRSLRGSYEQYF. Here the CDR3 DNA reads TGTGCCAGCAGATCCCTCAGGGGTTCCTACGAGCAGTACTTC.

Only one count was recorded for this clone. The V gene is TRBV6-1, the J gene TRBJ2-5; no clear D gene. CDR1 is MNHNS and CDR2 is SASEGT in the germline V gene. The CDR3 consists of 11 residues. The V and J ends lost 5 bases and 3 bases respectively, with 4 bases between them. CDR3 nucleotide sequence: TGTGCCAGCAGTACCGAAGAGACCCAGTACTTC. Encoded protein: CASSTEETQYF.